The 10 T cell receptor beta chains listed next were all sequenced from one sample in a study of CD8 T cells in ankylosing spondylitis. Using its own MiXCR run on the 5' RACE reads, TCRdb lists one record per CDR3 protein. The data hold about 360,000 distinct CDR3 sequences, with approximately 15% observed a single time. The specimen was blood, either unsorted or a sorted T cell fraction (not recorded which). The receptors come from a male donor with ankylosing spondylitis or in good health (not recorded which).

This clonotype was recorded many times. The CDR3 bases are TGTGCCAGCAGCTACGAGACAGGGATCCCTTCCAAGAGGGGCTCCTACGAGCAGTACTTC. Encoded protein: CASSYETGIPSKRGSYEQYF. The chain combines TRBV5-4 with TRBJ2-7; 7 positions agree with TRBD1. Losses at the gene ends were 3 bases for V and 0 bases for J; bases not matched to a gene: 21. Germline assignment: CDR1 SGHNT and CDR2 YYREEE (reference sequence). This CDR3 is 20 amino acids long.

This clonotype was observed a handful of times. The CDR3, as DNA: TGTGCCAGCAGCCCGGGGAGCGGACAGAGCTCCTACAATGAGCAGTTCTTC. It yields the protein CASSPGSGQSSYNEQFF. V gene TRBV5-6 combines with J gene TRBJ2-1; the D gene is possibly TRBD1 (6 bases). The CDR3 sequence is 17 residues long. The ends were cut back, 4 bases at V and 0 bases at J, with 17 bases in the middle. In germline, CDR1 is SGHDT, CDR2 YYEEEE.

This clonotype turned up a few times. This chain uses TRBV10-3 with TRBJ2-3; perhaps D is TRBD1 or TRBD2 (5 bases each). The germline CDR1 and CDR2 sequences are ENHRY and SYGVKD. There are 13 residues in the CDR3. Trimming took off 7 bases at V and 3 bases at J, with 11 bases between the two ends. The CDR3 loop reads CAITWDRTDTQYF. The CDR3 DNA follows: TGTGCCATCACCTGGGACCGGACAGATACGCAGTATTTT.

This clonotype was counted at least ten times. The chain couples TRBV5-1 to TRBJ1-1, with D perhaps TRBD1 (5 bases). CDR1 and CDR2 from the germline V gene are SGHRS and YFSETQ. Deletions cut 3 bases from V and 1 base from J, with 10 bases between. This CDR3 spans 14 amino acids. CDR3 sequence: CASSSSGTNTEAFF. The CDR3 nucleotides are TGCGCCAGCAGCTCTTCCGGGACGAACACTGAAGCTTTCTTT.

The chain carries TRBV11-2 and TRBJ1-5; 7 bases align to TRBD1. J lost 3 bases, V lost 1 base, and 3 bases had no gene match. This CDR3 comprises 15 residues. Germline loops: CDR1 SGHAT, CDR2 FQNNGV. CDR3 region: CASSLAGGFNQPQHF. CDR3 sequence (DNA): TGTGCCAGCAGCTTAGCAGGGGGTTTCAATCAGCCCCAGCATTTT.

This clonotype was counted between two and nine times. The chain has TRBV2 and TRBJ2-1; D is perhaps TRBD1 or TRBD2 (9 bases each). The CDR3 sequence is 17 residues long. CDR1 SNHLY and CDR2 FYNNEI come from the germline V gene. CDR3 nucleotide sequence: TGTGTATGGGCCGGGACAGGGTTAGGTTTAGCGGGAGAAGGGCAGTTCTTC. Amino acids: CVWAGTGLGLAGEGQFF.

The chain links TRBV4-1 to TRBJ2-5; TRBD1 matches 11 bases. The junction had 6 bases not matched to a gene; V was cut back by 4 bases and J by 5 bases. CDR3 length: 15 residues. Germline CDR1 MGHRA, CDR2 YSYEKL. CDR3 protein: CASSPRTGGRETQYF. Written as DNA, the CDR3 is TGCGCCAGCAGCCCAAGGACAGGGGGCAGGGAGACCCAGTACTTC.

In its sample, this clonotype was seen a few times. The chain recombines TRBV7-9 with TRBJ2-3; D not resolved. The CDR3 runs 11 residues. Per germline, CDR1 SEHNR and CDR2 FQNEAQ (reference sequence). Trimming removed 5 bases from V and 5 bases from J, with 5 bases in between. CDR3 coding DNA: TGTGCCAGCAGCAACCGAGATACGCAGTATTTT. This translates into CASSNRDTQYF.

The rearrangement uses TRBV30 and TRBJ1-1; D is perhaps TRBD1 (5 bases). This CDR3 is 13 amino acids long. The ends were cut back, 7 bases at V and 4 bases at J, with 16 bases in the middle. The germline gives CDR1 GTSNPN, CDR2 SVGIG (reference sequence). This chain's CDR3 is CASKRGSVTEAFF. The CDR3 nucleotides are TGTGCCTCCAAAAGGGGTTCTGTCACTGAAGCTTTCTTT.

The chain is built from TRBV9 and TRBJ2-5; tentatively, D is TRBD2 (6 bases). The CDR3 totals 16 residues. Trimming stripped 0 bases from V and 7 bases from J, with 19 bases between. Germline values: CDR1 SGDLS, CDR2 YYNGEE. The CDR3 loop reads CASSVGMERALGTQYF. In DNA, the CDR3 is TGTGCCAGCAGCGTAGGGATGGAGCGGGCCCTGGGGACCCAGTACTTC.